The entry that follows covers one T cell receptor (beta chain) sequence. The target of this receptor is not known. Base qualities are missing; no much larger clone stands one base away. This record comes from a study of blood T cell repertoires in COVID-19 (TCRdb year 2020). Looking at the study overall: The collaborator samples originated in the United States, Italy and Spain and spanned the acute and convalescent phases of COVID-19. HLA class I and class II types, where available, came from metadata supplied by the sample provider rather than from assay-based typing. Deeply sampled blood TCRbeta repertoires from subjects exposed to, actively infected with, or recovered from COVID-19 were included in the dataset. The prospective study material was composed of cDNA or gDNA derived from T cells, B-cell-depleted T cells, or PBMCs. Sample metadata almost always included a de-identified subject ID, COVID-19 status, age in years and sex. The samples were drawn from two sources: the first 160 participants of the ongoing ImmuneRACE study, and over 950 subjects contributed by 6 global collaborators. A freely available public database, intended as a resource for researchers studying the immune response to SARS-CoV-2, is where the repertoires were released. Broader findings and caveats from the paper: Clinical and demographic metadata were provided uncurated, with the amount varying by source and participant.

The junction carries 7 bases between V and J, which are trimmed by 2 bases and 0 bases respectively. The CDR3 has 14 amino acids, counting the end cysteine and phenylalanine. Solely the CDR3 DNA is kept, with 42 bases framed from the first base. CDR1 and CDR2 were assigned from the germline V gene as MNHEY and SVGAGI. TCRbeta CDR3 regions were amplified from genomic DNA using the immunoSEQ Assay, a bias-controlled multiplex PCR. Processing in the source paper ran as follows. Within the assay, amplification of reference gene primers was used to estimate how many nucleated cells each sample contained. Sequence reads were collapsed and filtered to measure the absolute abundance of every unique TCRbeta CDR3 rearrangement. For each sample, productive Simpson clonality was calculated as the square root of Simpson's diversity index over productive rearrangements. Entries here come from immuneACCESS through TCRdb and include only in-frame sequences with V and J called. Some clones fail to appear in such tables; in the studies checked, an unresolved V gene covers under half of the shortfall, and the cause of the remainder is unknown. That table furnishes V, J and clone size, whereas the DNA furnished D and trimming. The sample has some 360,000 clones on record, around 87% of them singletons. About 2.3% of the sample lies in the top ten.

At one collaborating source in Seattle, patients were enrolled during active infection and were followed longitudinally through the course of disease. The collaborating institutions used their own protocols to collect whole blood in K2EDTA tubes. For TCRbeta analysis, collaborators shipped samples as frozen whole blood, isolated PBMCs, or DNA extracted from either of those sample types. The TCR comes from a woman in her fifties or sixties with COVID-19, enrolled during active disease. The sequencing sample was made of peripheral blood. The chain joins TRBV6-5 to TRBJ1-2, with no D gene named confidently. The sequenced DNA is TGTGCCAGCAGTTACGGAGCAGCTAACTATGGCTACACCTTC. This encodes CASSYGAANYGYTF.